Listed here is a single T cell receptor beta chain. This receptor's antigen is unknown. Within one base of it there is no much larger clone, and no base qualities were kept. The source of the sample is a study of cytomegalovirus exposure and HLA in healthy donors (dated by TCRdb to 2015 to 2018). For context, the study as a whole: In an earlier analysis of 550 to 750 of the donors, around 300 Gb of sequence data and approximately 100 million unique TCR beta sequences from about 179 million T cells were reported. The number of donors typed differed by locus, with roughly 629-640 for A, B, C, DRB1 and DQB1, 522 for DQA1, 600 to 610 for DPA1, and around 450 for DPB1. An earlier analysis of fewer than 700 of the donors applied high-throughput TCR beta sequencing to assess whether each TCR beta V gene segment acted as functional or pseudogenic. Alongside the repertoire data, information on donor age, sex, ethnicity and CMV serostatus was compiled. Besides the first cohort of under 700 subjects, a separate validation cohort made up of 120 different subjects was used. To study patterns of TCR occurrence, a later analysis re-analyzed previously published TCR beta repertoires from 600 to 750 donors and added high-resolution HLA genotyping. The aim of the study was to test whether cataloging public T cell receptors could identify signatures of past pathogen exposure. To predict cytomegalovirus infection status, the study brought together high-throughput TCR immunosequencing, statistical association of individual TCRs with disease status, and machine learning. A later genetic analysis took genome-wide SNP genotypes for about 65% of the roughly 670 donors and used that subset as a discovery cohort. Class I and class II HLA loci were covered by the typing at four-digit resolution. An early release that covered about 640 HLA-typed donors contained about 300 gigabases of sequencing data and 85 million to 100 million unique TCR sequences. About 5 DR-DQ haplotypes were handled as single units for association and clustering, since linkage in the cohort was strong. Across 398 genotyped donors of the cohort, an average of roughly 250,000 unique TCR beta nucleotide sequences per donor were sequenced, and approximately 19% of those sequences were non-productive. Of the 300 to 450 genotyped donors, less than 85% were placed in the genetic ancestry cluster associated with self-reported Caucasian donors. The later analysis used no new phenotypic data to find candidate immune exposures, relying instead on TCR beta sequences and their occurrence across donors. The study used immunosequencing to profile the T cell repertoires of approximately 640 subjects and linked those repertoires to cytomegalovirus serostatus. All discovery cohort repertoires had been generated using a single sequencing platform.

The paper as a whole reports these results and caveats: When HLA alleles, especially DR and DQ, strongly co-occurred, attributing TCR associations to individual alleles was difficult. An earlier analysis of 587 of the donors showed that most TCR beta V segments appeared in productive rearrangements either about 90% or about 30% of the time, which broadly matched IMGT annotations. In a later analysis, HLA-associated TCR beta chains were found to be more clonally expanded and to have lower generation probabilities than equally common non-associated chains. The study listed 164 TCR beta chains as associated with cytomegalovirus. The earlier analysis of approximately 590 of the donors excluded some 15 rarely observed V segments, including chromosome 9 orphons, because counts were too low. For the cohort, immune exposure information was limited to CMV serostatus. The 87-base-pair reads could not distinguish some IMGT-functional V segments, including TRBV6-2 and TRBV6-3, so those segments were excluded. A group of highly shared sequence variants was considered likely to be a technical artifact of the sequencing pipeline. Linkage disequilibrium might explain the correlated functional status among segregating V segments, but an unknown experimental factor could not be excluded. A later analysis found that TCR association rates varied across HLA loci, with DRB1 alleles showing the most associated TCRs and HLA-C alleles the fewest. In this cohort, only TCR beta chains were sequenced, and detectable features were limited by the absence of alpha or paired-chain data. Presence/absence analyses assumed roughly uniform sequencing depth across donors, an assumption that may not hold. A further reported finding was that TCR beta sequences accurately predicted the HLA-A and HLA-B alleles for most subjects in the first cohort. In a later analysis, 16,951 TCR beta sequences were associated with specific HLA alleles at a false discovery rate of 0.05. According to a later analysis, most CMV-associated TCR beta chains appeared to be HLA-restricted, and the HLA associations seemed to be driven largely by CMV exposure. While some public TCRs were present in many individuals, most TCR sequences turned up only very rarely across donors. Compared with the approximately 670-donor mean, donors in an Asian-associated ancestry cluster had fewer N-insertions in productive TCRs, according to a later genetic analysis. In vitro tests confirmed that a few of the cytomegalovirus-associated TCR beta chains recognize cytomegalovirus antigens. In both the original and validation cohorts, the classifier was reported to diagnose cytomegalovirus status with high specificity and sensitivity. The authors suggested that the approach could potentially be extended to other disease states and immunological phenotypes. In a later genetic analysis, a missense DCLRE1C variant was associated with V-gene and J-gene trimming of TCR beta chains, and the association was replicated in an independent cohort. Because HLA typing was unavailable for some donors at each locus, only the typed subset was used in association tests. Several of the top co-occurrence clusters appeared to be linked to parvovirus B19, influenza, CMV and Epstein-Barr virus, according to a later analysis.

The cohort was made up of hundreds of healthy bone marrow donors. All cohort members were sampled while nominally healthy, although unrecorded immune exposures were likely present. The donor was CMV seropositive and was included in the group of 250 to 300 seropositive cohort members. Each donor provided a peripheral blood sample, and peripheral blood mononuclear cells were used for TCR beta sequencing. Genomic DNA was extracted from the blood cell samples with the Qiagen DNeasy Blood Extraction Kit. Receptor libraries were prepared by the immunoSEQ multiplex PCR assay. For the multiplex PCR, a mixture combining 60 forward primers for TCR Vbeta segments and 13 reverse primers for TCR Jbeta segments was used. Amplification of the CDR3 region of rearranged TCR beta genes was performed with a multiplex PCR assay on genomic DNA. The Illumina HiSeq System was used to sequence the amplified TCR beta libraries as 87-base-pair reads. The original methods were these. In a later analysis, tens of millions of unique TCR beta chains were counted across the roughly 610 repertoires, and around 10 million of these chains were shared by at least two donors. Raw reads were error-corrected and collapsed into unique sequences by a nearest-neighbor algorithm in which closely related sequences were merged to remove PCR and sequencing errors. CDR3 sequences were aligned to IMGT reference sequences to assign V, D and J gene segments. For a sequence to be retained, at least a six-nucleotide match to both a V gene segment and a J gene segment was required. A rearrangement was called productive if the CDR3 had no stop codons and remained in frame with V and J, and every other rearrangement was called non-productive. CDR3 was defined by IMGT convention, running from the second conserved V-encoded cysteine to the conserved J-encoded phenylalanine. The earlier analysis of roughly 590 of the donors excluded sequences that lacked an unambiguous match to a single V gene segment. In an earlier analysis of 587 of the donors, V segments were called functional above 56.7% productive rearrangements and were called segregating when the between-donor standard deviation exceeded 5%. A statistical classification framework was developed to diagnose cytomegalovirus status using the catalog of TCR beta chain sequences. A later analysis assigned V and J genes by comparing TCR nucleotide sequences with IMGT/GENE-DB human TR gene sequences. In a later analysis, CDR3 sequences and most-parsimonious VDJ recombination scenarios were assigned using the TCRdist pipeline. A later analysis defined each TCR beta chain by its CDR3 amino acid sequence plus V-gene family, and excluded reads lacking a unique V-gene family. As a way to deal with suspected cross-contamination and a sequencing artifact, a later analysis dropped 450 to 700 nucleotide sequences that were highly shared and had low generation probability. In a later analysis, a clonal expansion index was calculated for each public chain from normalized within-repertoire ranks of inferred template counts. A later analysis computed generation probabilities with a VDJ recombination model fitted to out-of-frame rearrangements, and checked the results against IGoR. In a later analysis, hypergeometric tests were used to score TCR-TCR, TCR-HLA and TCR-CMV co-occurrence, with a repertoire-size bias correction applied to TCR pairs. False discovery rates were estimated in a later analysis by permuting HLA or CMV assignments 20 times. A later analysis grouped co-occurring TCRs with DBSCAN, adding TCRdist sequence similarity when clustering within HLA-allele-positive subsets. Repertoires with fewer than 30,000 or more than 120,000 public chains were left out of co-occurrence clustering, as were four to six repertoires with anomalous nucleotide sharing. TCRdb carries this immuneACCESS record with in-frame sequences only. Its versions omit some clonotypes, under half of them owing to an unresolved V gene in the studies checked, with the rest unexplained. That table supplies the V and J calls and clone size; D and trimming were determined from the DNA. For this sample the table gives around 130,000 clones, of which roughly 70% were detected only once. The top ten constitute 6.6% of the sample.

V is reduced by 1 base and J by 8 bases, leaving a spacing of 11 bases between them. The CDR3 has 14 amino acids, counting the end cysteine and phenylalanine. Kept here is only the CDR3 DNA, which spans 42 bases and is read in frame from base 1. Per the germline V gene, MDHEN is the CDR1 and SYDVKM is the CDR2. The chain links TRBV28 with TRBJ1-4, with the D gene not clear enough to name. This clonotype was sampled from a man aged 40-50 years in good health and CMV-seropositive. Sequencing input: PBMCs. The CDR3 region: CASSLSLGREKLFF. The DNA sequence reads TGTGCCAGCAGTTTATCACTCGGTCGGGAAAAACTGTTTTTT.